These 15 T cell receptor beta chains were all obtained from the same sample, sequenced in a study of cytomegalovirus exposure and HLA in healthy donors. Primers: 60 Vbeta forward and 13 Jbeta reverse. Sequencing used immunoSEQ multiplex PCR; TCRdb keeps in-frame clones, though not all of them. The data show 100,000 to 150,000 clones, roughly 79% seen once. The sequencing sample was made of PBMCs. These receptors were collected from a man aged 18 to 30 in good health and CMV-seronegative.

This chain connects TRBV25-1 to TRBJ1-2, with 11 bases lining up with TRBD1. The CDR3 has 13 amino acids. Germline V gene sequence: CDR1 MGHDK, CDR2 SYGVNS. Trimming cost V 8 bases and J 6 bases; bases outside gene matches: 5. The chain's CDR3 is CASRGQGVNGYTF. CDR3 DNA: TGTGCCAGCCGGGGACAGGGGGTGAATGGCTACACCTTC.

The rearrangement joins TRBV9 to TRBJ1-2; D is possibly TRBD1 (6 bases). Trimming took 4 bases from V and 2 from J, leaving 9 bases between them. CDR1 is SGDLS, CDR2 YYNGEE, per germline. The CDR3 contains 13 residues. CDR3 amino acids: CASSPRGNYGYTF. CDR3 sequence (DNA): TGTGCCAGCAGCCCAAGGGGGAACTATGGCTACACCTTC.

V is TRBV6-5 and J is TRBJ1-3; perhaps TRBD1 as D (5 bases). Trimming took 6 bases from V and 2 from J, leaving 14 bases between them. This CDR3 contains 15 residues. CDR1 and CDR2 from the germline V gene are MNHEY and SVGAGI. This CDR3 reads CASSFRATAGNTIYF. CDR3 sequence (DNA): TGTGCCAGCAGCTTCAGGGCAACGGCTGGAAACACCATATATTTT.

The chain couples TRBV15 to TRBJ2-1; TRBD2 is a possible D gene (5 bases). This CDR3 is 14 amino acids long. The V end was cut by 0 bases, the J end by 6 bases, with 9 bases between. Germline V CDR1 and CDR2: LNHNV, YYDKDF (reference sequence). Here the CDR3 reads CATSRDSAVNEQFF. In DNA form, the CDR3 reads TGTGCCACCAGCAGAGATTCAGCGGTCAATGAGCAGTTCTTC. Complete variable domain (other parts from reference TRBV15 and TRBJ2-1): DAMVIQNPRYQVTQFGKPVTLSCSQTLNHNVMYWYQQKSSQAPKLLFHYYDKDFNNEADTPDNFQSRRPNTSFCFLDIRSPGLGDTAMYLCATSRDSAVNEQFFGPGTRLTVL.

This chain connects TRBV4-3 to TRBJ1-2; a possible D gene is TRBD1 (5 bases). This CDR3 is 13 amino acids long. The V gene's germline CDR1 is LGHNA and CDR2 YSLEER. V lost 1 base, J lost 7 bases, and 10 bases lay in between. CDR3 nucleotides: TGCGCCAGCAGCCAAGGCGGGAGGGGTGGCTACACCTTC. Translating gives CASSQGGRGGYTF.

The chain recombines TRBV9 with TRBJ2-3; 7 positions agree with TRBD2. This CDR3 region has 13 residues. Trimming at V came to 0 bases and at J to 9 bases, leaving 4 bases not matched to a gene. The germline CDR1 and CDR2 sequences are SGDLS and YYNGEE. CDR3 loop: CASSVAWEGTQYF. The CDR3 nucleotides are TGTGCCAGCAGCGTAGCTTGGGAGGGCACGCAGTATTTT. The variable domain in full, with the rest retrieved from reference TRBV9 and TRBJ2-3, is DSGVTQTPKHLITATGQRVTLRCSPRSGDLSVYWYQQSLDQGLQFLIQYYNGEERAKGNILERFSAQQFPDLHSELNLSSLELGDSALYFCASSVAWEGTQYFGPGTRLTVL.

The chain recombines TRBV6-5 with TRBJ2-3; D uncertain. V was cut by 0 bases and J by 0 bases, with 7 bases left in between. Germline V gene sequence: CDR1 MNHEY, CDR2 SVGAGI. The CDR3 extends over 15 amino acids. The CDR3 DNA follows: TGTGCCAGCAGTTACTCCGGGTTAAGCACAGATACGCAGTATTTT. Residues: CASSYSGLSTDTQYF.

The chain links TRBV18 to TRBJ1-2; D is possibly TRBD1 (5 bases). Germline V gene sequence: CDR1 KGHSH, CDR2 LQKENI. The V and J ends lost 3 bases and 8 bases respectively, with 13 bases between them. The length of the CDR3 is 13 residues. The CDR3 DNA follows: TGTGCCAGCTCACCCAAGGGGCAAGGGGGCTACACCTTC. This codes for CASSPKGQGGYTF.

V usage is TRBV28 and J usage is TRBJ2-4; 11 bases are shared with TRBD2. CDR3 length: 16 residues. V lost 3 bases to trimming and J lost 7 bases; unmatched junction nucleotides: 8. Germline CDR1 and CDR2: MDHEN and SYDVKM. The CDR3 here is CASSFPTSGGGNIQYF. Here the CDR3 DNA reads TGTGCCAGCAGTTTCCCCACTAGCGGGGGTGGGAACATTCAGTACTTC.

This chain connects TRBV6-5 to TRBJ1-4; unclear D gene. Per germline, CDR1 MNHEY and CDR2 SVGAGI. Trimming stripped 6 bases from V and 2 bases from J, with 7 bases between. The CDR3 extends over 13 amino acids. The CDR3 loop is CASSEATNEKLFF. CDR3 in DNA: TGTGCCAGCAGCGAGGCTACTAATGAAAAACTGTTTTTT.

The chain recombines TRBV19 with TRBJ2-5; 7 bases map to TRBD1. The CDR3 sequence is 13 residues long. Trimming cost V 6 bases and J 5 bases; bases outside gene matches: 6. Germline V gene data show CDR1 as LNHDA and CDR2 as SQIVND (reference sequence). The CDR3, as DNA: TGTGCCAGTAGGAAGGGGGCTCGGGAGACCCAGTACTTC. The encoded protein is CASRKGARETQYF.

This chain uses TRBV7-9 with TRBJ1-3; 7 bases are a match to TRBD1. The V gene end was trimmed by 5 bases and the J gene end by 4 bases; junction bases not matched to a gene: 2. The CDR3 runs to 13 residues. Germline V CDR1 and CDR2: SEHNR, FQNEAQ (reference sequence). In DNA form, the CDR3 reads TGTGCCAGCAGCCAGGGACAGGGAAACACCATATATTTT. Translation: CASSQGQGNTIYF.

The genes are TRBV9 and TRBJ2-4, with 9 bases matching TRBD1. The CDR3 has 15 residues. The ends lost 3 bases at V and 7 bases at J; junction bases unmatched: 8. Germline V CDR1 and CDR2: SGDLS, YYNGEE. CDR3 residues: CASSEGAGTGNIQYF. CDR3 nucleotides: TGTGCCAGCAGCGAGGGGGCGGGGACAGGGAACATTCAGTACTTC.

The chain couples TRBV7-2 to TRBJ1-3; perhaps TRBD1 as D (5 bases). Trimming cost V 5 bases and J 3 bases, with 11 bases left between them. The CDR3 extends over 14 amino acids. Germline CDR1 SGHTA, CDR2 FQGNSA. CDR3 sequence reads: CASSRGGSGNTIYF. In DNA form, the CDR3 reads TGTGCCAGCAGCCGCGGGGGGAGTGGAAACACCATATATTTT.

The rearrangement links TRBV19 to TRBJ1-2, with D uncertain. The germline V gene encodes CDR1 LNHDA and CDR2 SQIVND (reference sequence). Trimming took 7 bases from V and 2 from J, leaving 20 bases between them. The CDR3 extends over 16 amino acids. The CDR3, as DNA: TGTGCCAGTACCTACCGACGGGAGTTAACCAACTATGGCTACACCTTC. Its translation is CASTYRRELTNYGYTF. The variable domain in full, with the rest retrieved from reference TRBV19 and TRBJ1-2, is DGGITQSPKYLFRKEGQNVTLSCEQNLNHDAMYWYRQDPGQGLRLIYYSQIVNDFQKGDIAEGYSVSREKKESFPLTVTSAQKNPTAFYLCASTYRRELTNYGYTFGSGTRLTVV.